The clone carrying this T cell receptor beta chain came up a few times. This entry is derived from a study of T-cell memory formation after mild COVID-19. Trimming pared 3 bases from V and 0 bases from J, leaving 12 bases between. Germline CDR1 DFQATT, CDR2 SNEGSKA (reference sequence). This CDR3 has 14 residues. MiXCR was run by TCRdb on the 5' RACE reads, yielding one entry per CDR3 protein. The repertoire has about 340,000 distinct CDR3 sequences, approximately 15% of them found once; the top ten carry 22%. The source of this sequence is a man younger than 35 who had mild COVID-19 (a few samples of this study predate the infection). Cell type and time point are not known. This chain connects TRBV20-1 to TRBJ2-7, with TRBD2 as a possible D gene (6 bases). The sample comprised PBMCs or a T cell subset sorted from them (not recorded which). In DNA form, the CDR3 reads TGCAGTGCTAGCCGGGACTGGAGCTCCTACGAGCAGTACGTC. It codes for CSASRDWSSYEQYV.